This T cell receptor (beta chain) was recovered during a study of blood T cell repertoires in COVID-19. Across the study: Both acute and convalescent COVID-19 samples were obtained from the United States, Italy and Spain. Nucleic acid was either cDNA or gDNA, and it came from T cells, B-cell-depleted T cells, or PBMCs.

Authors' data handling: Amplification of reference gene primers provided the estimated nucleated cell counts. Assay used: immunoSEQ multiplex PCR; TCRdb lists only in-frame clones, some missing. V and J calls and clone size follow that table, whereas D and trimming were derived from the DNA. Here the sample spans 70,000 to 80,000 clones, more than 70% being singletons. CDR1 is SEHNR, CDR2 FQNEAQ, per germline (reference sequence). This CDR3 contains 18 residues. V lost 4 bases and J lost 5, with 23 bases in between. V and J are TRBV7-9 and TRBJ1-4; perhaps TRBD1 as D (6 bases). The sequence derives from a woman of 80 years or more with active or convalescent COVID-19. Material: peripheral blood. The CDR3 coding sequence is TGTGCCAGCAGCTGGGTGGGGGCGACGGACCGGAGAAATGAAAAACTGTTTTTT. Translated, it gives CASSWVGATDRRNEKLFF.